The sequence of this T cell receptor beta chain was determined in a study of shared clonotypes between healthy human individuals. Findings and limits, study-wide: Generation probabilities of non-shared clonotypes were lower (relative to those shared by all four donors). Limited genetic and exposure-history diversity came from having few donors. Only blood was sampled; tissue repertoires likely differ.

Template for every sorted-subset replicate PCR totaled 150 to 250 ng DNA, some 30,000 T cell genomes. Libraries were prepared by immunoSEQ multiplex PCR; TCRdb keeps only in-frame clonotypes and omits some of them. The sample carries 2.5 million or so clones, approximately 90% recorded once. Notes on this clone: Its specificity is unknown.

Sequenced: naive CD4+ T cells sorted from blood. The subset here: CD45RA+ positively selected. This TCR was recovered from a man aged 18 to 30 in good health.

CDR3 in DNA: TGTGCCAGCAGCTCCCCCGCGGGGACAGGGTGGACCGGGGAGCTGTTTTTT. This gives the protein CASSSPAGTGWTGELFF. V is TRBV7-3 and J is TRBJ2-2; 9 nucleotides match TRBD1. CDR3 size: 17 residues. CDR1 SGHTA and CDR2 FQGTGA come from the germline V gene. Trimming at V came to 4 bases and at J to 5 bases, leaving 11 bases not matched to a gene. The variable domain in full, with the rest retrieved from reference TRBV7-3 and TRBJ2-2, is GAGVSQTPSNKVTEKGKYVELRCDPISGHTALYWYRQSLGQGPEFLIYFQGTGAADDSGLPNDRFFAVRPEGSVSTLKIQRTERGDSAVYLCASSSPAGTGWTGELFFGEGSRLTVL.